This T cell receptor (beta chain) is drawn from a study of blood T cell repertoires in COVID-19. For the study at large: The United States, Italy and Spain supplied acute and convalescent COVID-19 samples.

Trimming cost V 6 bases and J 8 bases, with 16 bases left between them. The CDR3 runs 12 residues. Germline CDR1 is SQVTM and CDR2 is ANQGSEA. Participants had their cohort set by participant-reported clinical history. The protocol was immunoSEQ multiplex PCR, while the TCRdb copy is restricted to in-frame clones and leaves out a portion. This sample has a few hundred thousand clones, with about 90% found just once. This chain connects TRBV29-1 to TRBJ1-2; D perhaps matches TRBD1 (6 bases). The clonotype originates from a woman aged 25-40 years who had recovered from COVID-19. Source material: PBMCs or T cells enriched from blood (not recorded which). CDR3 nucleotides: TGCAGCGTAGTACAGGGATATGGAGGCTACACCTTC. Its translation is CSVVQGYGGYTF.